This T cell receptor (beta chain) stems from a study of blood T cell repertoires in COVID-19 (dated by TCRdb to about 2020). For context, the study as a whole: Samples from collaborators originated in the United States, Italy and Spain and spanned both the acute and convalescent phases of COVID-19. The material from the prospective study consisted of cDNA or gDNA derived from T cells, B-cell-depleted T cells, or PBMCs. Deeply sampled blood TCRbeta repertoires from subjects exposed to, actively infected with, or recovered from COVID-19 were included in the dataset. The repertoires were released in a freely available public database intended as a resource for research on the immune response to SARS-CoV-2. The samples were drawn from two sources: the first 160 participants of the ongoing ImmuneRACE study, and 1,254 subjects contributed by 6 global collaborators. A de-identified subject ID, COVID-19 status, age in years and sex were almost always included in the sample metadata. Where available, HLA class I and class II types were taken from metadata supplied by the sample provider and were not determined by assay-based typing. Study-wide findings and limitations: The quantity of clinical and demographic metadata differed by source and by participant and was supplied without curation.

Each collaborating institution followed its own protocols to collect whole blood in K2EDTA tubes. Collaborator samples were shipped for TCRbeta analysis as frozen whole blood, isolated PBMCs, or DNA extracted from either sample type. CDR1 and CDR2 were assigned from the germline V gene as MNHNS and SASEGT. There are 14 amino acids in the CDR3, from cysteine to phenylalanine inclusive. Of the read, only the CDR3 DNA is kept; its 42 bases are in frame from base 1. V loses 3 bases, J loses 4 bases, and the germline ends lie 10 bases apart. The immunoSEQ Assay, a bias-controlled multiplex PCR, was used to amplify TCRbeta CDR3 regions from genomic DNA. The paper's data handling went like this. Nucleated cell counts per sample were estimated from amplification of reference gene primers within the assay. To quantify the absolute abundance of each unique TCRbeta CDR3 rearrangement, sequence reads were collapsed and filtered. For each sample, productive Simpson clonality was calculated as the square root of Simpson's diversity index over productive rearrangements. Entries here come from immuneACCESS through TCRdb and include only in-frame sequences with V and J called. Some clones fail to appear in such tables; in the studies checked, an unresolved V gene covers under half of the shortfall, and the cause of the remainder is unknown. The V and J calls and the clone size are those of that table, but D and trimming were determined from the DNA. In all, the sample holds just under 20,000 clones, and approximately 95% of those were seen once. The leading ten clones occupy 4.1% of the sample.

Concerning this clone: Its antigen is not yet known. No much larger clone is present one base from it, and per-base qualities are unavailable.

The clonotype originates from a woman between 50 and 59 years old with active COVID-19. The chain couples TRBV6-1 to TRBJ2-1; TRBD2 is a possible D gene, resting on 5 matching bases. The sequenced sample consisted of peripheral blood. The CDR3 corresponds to CASSDIRGYNEQFF. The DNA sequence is TGTGCCAGCAGTGATATACGGGGATACAATGAGCAGTTCTTC.